These 19 T cell receptor beta chains came from one sample sequenced in a study of identical twins (TCRdb year 2016). The method behind the library was 5' RACE. TCRdb lists the instrument as Illumina HiSeq 2000. TCRdb trimmed the raw reads at Q25, called clones with MiXCR and kept productive beta chains. Each CDR3 protein gets just one entry, which takes the most common genes and DNA from the rows behind it. This sample comprises 470,000 or so distinct CDR3 sequences, 24% of them detected only once. The ten largest clones take up 2.9% of the sample. These data are also associated with another study on T cells expressing NK-cell markers.

The sample consisted of CD4+ T cells sorted from blood. These receptors were collected from a woman aged 18 to 35 in good health.

This clonotype was seen a few times. The chain employs TRBV28 and TRBJ2-2; 8 bases line up with TRBD1. The V gene's germline CDR1 is MDHEN and CDR2 SYDVKM. CDR3 size: 14 residues. V trimming: 6 bases; J trimming: 7 bases; junction bases outside the gene matches: 7. The CDR3 loop reads CASSTGGLGGELFF. The CDR3 DNA reads as TGTGCCAGCAGCACAGGGGGGTTAGGCGGGGAGCTGTTTTTT.

There are a few counts of this clonotype. J is TRBJ2-2 and V is TRBV7-2, with TRBD1 matching 7 bases. The CDR3 is 17 residues long. Germline values: CDR1 SGHTA, CDR2 FQGNSA. V lost 3 bases, J lost 0 bases, and 7 bases stayed unmatched. The CDR3 nucleotides read TGTGCCAGCAGCTTTAGTTCTGGGACAGCGAACACCGGGGAGCTGTTTTTT. The encoded protein is CASSFSSGTANTGELFF.

This clonotype has more than one count but fewer than ten. The V and J genes are TRBV6-5 and TRBJ2-5; 10 bases are a match to TRBD2. The CDR3 totals 15 residues. From germline, CDR1 is MNHEY and CDR2 SVGAGI. V was pared by 2 bases and J by 4 bases, with 4 bases of the junction left unmatched. In nucleotides, the CDR3 is TGTGCCAGCAGTTACGAGCTAGCGGGAGTAGAGACCCAGTACTTC. Its translation is CASSYELAGVETQYF.

A few counts support this clonotype. V and J are TRBV7-8 and TRBJ1-1; D unclear. The CDR3 is 15 amino acids. Trimming removed 5 bases from V and 0 bases from J, with 13 bases in between. Germline V gene lookup returns CDR1 SGHVS and CDR2 FQNEAQ. The DNA for the CDR3 is TGTGCCAGCAGCATTGCAACAGTAATGAACACTGAAGCTTTCTTT. This translates into CASSIATVMNTEAFF.

CDR3 in amino acids: CASSRLSGGNQPQHF. As DNA, the CDR3 is TGTGCCAGCAGCCGACTCTCTGGGGGCAATCAGCCCCAGCATTTT. This chain joins TRBV4-2 and TRBJ1-5; D is uncertain. The germline CDR1 and CDR2 sequences are LGHNA and YNFKEQ. The CDR3 length is 15 residues. V was cut by 4 bases and J by 2 bases, with 12 bases left in between.

This clonotype was observed a handful of times. The genes are TRBV20-1 and TRBJ2-5, with 7 bases matching TRBD1. This CDR3 comprises 16 residues. J was trimmed by 7 bases and V by 3 bases; bases with no gene match: 17. The germline CDR1 and CDR2 sequences are DFQATT and SNEGSKA (reference sequence). The CDR3 nucleotides read TGCAGTGCTAGTGTACGCAAAGGGGGCCTCTTCAGGACCCAGTACTTC. This translates into CSASVRKGGLFRTQYF.

This clonotype was recorded a few times. This sequence joins TRBV6-2 or TRBV6-3 and TRBJ2-5; unclear D gene. V was shortened by 5 bases and J by 2 bases, with 12 bases between the two germline ends. CDR1 is MNHEY and CDR2 is SVGEGT in the germline V gene. This CDR3 contains 14 residues. The CDR3 is CASSPDPRQETQYF. The CDR3, as DNA: TGTGCCAGCAGTCCTGACCCTCGGCAAGAGACCCAGTACTTC.

V usage is TRBV20-1 and J usage is TRBJ1-2; unclear D gene. Looked up from germline, CDR1 is DFQATT and CDR2 is SNEGSKA (reference sequence). The CDR3 sequence is 13 residues long. The V end lost 2 bases, the J end lost 4 bases, and 11 bases lay between the germline ends. The CDR3 loop is CSARRTGPYGYTF. For the CDR3, the DNA is TGCAGTGCTAGACGGACCGGGCCCTATGGCTACACCTTC.

This clonotype was counted between two and nine times. As DNA, the CDR3 is TGCGCCAGCAGTATGGGGGGGAACACCGGGGAGCTGTTTTTT. Protein sequence: CASSMGGNTGELFF. This chain joins TRBV5-1 and TRBJ2-2; tentatively, D is TRBD2 (6 bases). Trimming cost V 5 bases and J 1 base, with 9 bases left between them. This CDR3 comprises 14 residues. Germline lookup yields CDR1 SGHRS and CDR2 YFSETQ.

The chain has TRBV2 and TRBJ2-2; possibly TRBD1 for D (5 bases). The CDR3 spans 15 residues. Trimming took 4 bases from V and 4 from J, leaving 13 bases between them. Germline V CDR1 and CDR2: SNHLY, FYNNEI. CDR3 in DNA: TGTGCCAGCAGTGCACTGGGGCCGGGCACCGGGGAGCTGTTTTTT. Amino acids: CASSALGPGTGELFF.

J is TRBJ1-5 and V is TRBV12-3 or TRBV12-4, with a possible D match to TRBD1 (5 bases). V was trimmed by 8 bases and J by 0 bases, leaving 8 bases between them. There are 13 residues in the CDR3. CDR3 sequence (DNA): TGTGCCAGCCACGGGGGTAGCAATCAGCCCCAGCATTTT. Its translation: CASHGGSNQPQHF.

The rearrangement links TRBV2 to TRBJ2-7; D is unclear. Germline assignment: CDR1 SNHLY and CDR2 FYNNEI. Trimming removed 6 bases from V and 0 bases from J, with 9 bases in between. The CDR3 runs to 13 residues. The CDR3 loop reads CASRQRVSYEQYF. The CDR3 nucleotides are TGTGCCAGCAGACAGAGAGTCTCCTACGAGCAGTACTTC.

The V gene is TRBV12-3 or TRBV12-4, the J gene TRBJ1-2; D gene unclear. The CDR3 is 12 amino acids. V was cut by 7 bases and J by 4 bases, with 10 bases left in between. The CDR3 reads CASTGVSYGYTF. The CDR3 region has the DNA TGTGCCAGCACCGGGGTTAGCTATGGCTACACCTTC.

This clonotype was detected ten times or more. The junction differs from germline at one of its ends, possibly a read error. The chain links TRBV5-1 to TRBJ2-3, with 7 bases fitting TRBD1. Germline V CDR1 and CDR2: SGHRS, YFSETQ. The CDR3 length is 14 residues. In DNA, the CDR3 is TGTGCCAGCAGCCGGGACAGAAGCACAGATACGCAGTATTTT. This translates into CASSRDRSTDTQYF.

This clonotype was found a few times. The chain recombines TRBV12-3 or TRBV12-4 with TRBJ2-3; D is perhaps TRBD1 (6 bases). Trimming took off 5 bases at V and 7 bases at J, with 13 bases between the two ends. The CDR3 has 13 amino acids. CDR3 protein: CASSRTGTNTQYF. CDR3 sequence (DNA): TGTGCCAGCAGTCGCACAGGGACGAATACGCAGTATTTT.

This sequence joins TRBV15 and TRBJ2-1, with 10 bases aligning to TRBD1. J was trimmed by 4 bases and V by 1 base; bases with no gene match: 4. The CDR3 is 16 amino acids. Per germline, CDR1 LNHNV and CDR2 YYDKDF (reference sequence). CDR3 sequence: CATSRAPGQGYNEQFF. CDR3 nucleotides: TGTGCCACCAGCAGAGCCCCGGGACAGGGGTACAATGAGCAGTTCTTC.

The chain combines TRBV5-6 with TRBJ2-7; 9 nucleotides match TRBD1. Trimming removed 2 bases from V and 1 base from J; junction bases left unmatched: 10. This CDR3 is 17 amino acids long. From germline, CDR1 is SGHDT and CDR2 YYEEEE. DNA for the CDR3: TGTGCCAGCAGCTTCAAAATGGACAGGGGAAGGTCCTACGAGCAGTACTTC. Translation: CASSFKMDRGRSYEQYF.

The chain has TRBV7-9 and TRBJ2-1; 8 nucleotides align to TRBD1. In germline, CDR1 is SEHNR, CDR2 FQNEAQ (reference sequence). V shed 1 base, J shed 8 bases, and the junction held 7 bases outside the gene matches. The CDR3 runs 15 residues. The CDR3 DNA reads TGTGCCAGCAGCTTAGGTAGGACAGGGAATCATGAGCAGTTCTTC. Protein sequence: CASSLGRTGNHEQFF.

The CDR3 loop is CASLKSGGNHEQFF. CDR3 nucleotide sequence: TGTGCCAGCCTTAAGAGCGGCGGGAACCATGAGCAGTTCTTC. The chain is built from TRBV6-2 or TRBV6-3 and TRBJ2-1; D possibly corresponds to TRBD2 (6 bases). The germline V gene encodes CDR1 MNHEY and CDR2 SVGEGT. CDR3 size: 14 residues. V lost 8 bases, J lost 8 bases, and 19 bases lay in between.